Shown below are 18 T cell receptor beta chains from a single sample sequenced in a study of CD8 T cells in Susac syndrome (dated by TCRdb to about 2019). Library generation was performed with the immunoSEQ multiplex PCR assay. RNA was extracted using the RNeasy kit, and roughly 0.45 to 1 microgram was reverse transcribed with random hexamers. The public reads were reprocessed in TCRdb via fastp at Q25 and MiXCR, keeping in-frame beta chains. Every entry covers one CDR3 protein and lists the most common genes and DNA from its rows. The sample records 150,000 to 200,000 distinct CDR3 sequences, 94% of which are singletons. The ten largest clones take up roughly 0.099% of the sample. Source material: CD4+ T cells from PBMCs. These receptors originate from a human donor with multiple sclerosis.

V gene TRBV6-2 or TRBV6-3 combines with J gene TRBJ2-7; 7 bases line up with TRBD2. Germline V gene data show CDR1 as MNHEY and CDR2 as SVGEGT. The CDR3 sequence is 16 residues long. The V gene end was trimmed by 6 bases and the J gene end by 5 bases; junction bases not matched to a gene: 16. The CDR3 protein is CASSPRPSGKNDEQYF. The CDR3 DNA is TGTGCCAGCAGCCCCCGACCGAGCGGGAAAAACGACGAGCAGTACTTC.

The V gene is TRBV4-1, the J gene TRBJ1-1; D may be TRBD1 (5 bases). This CDR3 region has 13 residues. V was cut by 2 bases and J by 5 bases, with 9 bases left in between. Per the germline V gene, CDR1 is MGHRA and CDR2 is YSYEKL. The DNA of the CDR3 is TGCGCCAGCAGCCAATTTCCAGGGACTGAAGCTTTCTTT. Translated, it gives CASSQFPGTEAFF.

The rearrangement joins TRBV30 to TRBJ1-4; D gene ambiguous. The CDR3 spans 11 residues. Germline values: CDR1 GTSNPN, CDR2 SVGIG (reference sequence). V shed 0 bases and J shed 8 bases, with 4 bases lying between them. The CDR3 spells CAWSVREKLFF. The CDR3 DNA reads as TGTGCCTGGAGTGTAAGGGAAAAACTGTTTTTT.

This sequence joins TRBV12-3 or TRBV12-4 and TRBJ2-2; 8 nucleotides align to TRBD1. V shed 3 bases and J 4 bases; nucleotides not matched to a gene: 7. This CDR3 is built from 16 residues. The CDR3 coding sequence is TGTGCCAGCAGTTTGAGTGCACAGGGGGTCACCGGGGAGCTGTTTTTT. Translating gives CASSLSAQGVTGELFF.

This rearrangement joins TRBV20-1 to TRBJ1-3; D remains ambiguous. Germline CDR1 DFQATT, CDR2 SNEGSKA (reference sequence). Trimming removed 6 bases from V and 4 bases from J, with 7 bases in between. This CDR3 has 11 residues. The CDR3 coding sequence is TGCAGTGCGTCCGGAGGAAACACCATATATTTT. Protein sequence: CSASGGNTIYF.

V is TRBV9 and J is TRBJ2-7; no firm D call. Germline CDR1 reads SGDLS; CDR2 reads YYNGEE. The CDR3 has 13 amino acids. Trimming removed 3 bases at V and 9 bases at J, with 16 bases between. CDR3 amino acids: CASSGRGSTRQYF. Written as DNA, the CDR3 is TGTGCCAGCAGCGGACGTGGCAGTACCCGGCAGTACTTC.

This rearrangement joins TRBV6-4 to TRBJ2-2; 9 nucleotides align to TRBD2. The CDR3 spans 15 residues. CDR1 and CDR2 (germline): MRHNA, SNTAGT. The V and J ends lost 4 bases and 7 bases, in that order; junction bases with no gene match: 7. This chain's CDR3 is CASSATGLASGELFF. CDR3 DNA sequence: TGTGCCAGCAGTGCCACCGGACTAGCGAGCGGGGAGCTGTTTTTT.

This chain connects TRBV20-1 to TRBJ2-2; D call uncertain. Trimming removed 7 bases at V and 0 bases at J, with 15 bases between. Germline V gene sequence: CDR1 DFQATT, CDR2 SNEGSKA (reference sequence). The CDR3 sequence is 15 residues long. CDR3 DNA: TGCAGTGTCCTCCTCCTCTGGCCGAACACCGGGGAGCTGTTTTTT. The encoded protein is CSVLLLWPNTGELFF.

This clonotype turned up a few times. This rearrangement joins TRBV29-1 to TRBJ2-7; 9 bases agree with TRBD1. J lost 7 bases, V lost 7 bases, and 8 bases had no gene match. The V gene's germline CDR1 is SQVTM and CDR2 ANQGSEA. The CDR3 loop spans 12 amino acids. DNA of the CDR3: TGCAGCGGCGCGGGACAGGGTCGAGAGCAGTACTTC. This encodes CSGAGQGREQYF.

This chain joins TRBV15 and TRBJ1-5; D is possibly TRBD1 (5 bases). The CDR3 loop spans 13 amino acids. V gave up 4 bases and J gave up 3 bases, with 7 bases separating them. Germline-derived CDR1 and CDR2 are LNHNV and YYDKDF (reference sequence). As DNA, the CDR3 is TGTGCCACCAGCATGGGGCTCAATCAGCCCCAGCATTTT. The encoded protein is CATSMGLNQPQHF.

The V gene is TRBV6-5, the J gene TRBJ2-5; 10 bases align to TRBD1. The germline V gene has CDR1 MNHEY and CDR2 SVGAGI. Trimming at V came to 5 bases and at J to 1 base, leaving 4 bases not matched to a gene. The CDR3 covers 15 residues. As DNA, the CDR3 is TGTGCCAGCAGTCGGGACAGGGGCTTCCAAGAGACCCAGTACTTC. Its translation: CASSRDRGFQETQYF.

The CDR3, as DNA: TGCAGTGCCTTACAGGGGATCGGGGAGCTGTTTTTT. Its translation: CSALQGIGELFF. The V gene is TRBV20-1, the J gene TRBJ2-2, with 7 bases aligning to TRBD1. Germline V lookup: CDR1 DFQATT, CDR2 SNEGSKA (reference sequence). Trimming removed 6 bases from V and 7 bases from J; junction bases left unmatched: 5. There are 12 residues in the CDR3.

This clonotype has only one observation. The V and J genes are TRBV3-1 and TRBJ1-1; D is perhaps TRBD1 (5 bases). V lost 9 bases and J lost 3, with 8 bases in between. The CDR3 consists of 11 residues. CDR1 is LGHDT, CDR2 YNNKEL, per germline (reference sequence). CDR3 DNA sequence: TGTGCCAGTACAGGTTACACTGAAGCTTTCTTT. It codes for CASTGYTEAFF.

The chain recombines TRBV20-1 with TRBJ1-5, with 12 positions matching TRBD1. The germline V gene encodes CDR1 DFQATT and CDR2 SNEGSKA (reference sequence). Unmatched junction bases numbered 9, after V lost 6 bases and J lost 6 bases. The CDR3 runs to 15 residues. The CDR3 sequence is CSAEPWDRGRQPQHF. The CDR3 DNA sequence: TGCAGTGCAGAACCCTGGGACAGGGGGCGTCAGCCCCAGCATTTT.

The genes are TRBV28 and TRBJ1-4; D not certain. The germline V gene has CDR1 MDHEN and CDR2 SYDVKM. The CDR3 is 12 residues long. V was trimmed by 4 bases and J by 7 bases, leaving 7 bases between them. The CDR3 DNA follows: TGTGCCAGCAGTTCGCGGACTGAAAAACTGTTTTTT. Protein sequence: CASSSRTEKLFF.

This clonotype was observed a single time. The V and J genes are TRBV24-1 and TRBJ2-5, with a possible D match to TRBD1 (6 bases). The germline V and J ends were trimmed by 3 bases and 2 bases, with 12 bases remaining between them. In germline, CDR1 is KGHDR, CDR2 SFDVKD. There are 15 residues in the CDR3. CDR3 sequence reads: CATSDPTGFQETQYF. The CDR3 bases are TGTGCCACCAGTGATCCGACAGGATTTCAAGAGACCCAGTACTTC.

The CDR3 bases are TGCAGCGTTGAGGGACCTCGAGACTCCTACAATGAGCAGTTCTTC. It specifies CSVEGPRDSYNEQFF. V and J are TRBV29-1 and TRBJ2-1; possibly TRBD1 or TRBD2 for D (5 bases each). This CDR3 is built from 15 residues. Looked up from germline, CDR1 is SQVTM and CDR2 is ANQGSEA. Trimming pared 3 bases from V and 0 bases from J, leaving 12 bases between.

The chain combines TRBV2 with TRBJ1-5; D perhaps matches TRBD1 (6 bases). The CDR3 runs 14 residues. In germline, CDR1 is SNHLY, CDR2 FYNNEI. V dropped 3 bases and J dropped 6 bases, with 12 bases sitting between them. Here the CDR3 reads CASSEFTRGQPQHF. Written as DNA, the CDR3 is TGTGCCAGCAGTGAGTTCACCAGGGGTCAGCCCCAGCATTTT.